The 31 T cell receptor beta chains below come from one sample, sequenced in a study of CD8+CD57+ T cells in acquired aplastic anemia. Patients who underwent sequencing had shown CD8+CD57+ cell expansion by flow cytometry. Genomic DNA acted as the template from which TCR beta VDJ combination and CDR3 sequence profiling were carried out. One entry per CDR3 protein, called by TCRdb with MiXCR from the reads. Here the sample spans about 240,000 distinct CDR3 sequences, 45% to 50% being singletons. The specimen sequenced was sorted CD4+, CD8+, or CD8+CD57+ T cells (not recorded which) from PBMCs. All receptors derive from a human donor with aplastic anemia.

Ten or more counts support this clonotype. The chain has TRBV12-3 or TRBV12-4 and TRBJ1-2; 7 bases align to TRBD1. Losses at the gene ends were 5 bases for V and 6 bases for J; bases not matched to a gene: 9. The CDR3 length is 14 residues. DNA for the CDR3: TGTGCCAGCAGTCCCAGGGGGAGGTCGGATGGCTACACCTTC. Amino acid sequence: CASSPRGRSDGYTF.

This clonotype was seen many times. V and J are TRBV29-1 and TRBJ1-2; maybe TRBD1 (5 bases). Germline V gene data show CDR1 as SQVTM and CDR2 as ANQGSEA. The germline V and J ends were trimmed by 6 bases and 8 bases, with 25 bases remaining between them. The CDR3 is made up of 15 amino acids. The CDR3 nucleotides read TGCAGCGTCGACCACGCGGGGTCCGTCAGGGAGGGCTACACCTTC. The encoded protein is CSVDHAGSVREGYTF.

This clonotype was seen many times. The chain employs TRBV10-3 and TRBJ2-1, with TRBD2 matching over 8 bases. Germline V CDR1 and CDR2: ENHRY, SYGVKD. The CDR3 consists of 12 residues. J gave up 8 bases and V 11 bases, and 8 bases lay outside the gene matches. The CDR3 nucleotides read TGTGCCGCTAAAAGCGGGAGCTATGAGCAGTTCTTC. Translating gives CAAKSGSYEQFF.

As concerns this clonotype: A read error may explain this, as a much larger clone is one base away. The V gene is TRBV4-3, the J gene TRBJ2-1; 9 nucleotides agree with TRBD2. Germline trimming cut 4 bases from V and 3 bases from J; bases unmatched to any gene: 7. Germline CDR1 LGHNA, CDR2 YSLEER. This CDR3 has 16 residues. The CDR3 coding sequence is TGCGCCAGCAGCCCTCTGGGGCGGGGGGGCTACAATGAGCAGTTCTTC. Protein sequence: CASSPLGRGGYNEQFF.

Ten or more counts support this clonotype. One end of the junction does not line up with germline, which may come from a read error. Here the CDR3 reads CASSLEQGSYEQYF. CDR3 coding DNA: TGTGCCAGCAGTTTAGAGCAGGGGTCCTACGAGCAGTACTTC. The chain joins TRBV5-1 to TRBJ2-7; D is possibly TRBD1 (6 bases). CDR3 length equals 14 residues. CDR1 and CDR2 from the germline V gene are SGHRS and YFSETQ.

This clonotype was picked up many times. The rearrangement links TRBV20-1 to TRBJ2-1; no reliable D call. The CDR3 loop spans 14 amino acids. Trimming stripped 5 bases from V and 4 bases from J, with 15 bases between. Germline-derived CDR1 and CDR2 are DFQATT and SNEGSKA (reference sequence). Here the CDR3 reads CSAGGARFYNEQFF. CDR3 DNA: TGCAGTGCTGGCGGAGCTCGGTTTTACAATGAGCAGTTCTTC.

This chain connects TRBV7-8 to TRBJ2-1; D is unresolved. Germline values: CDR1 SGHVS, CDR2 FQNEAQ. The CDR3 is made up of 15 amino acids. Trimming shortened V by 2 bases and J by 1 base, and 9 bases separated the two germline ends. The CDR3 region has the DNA TGTGCCAGCAGCTTAACACCCTTTTCCTACAATGAGCAGTTCTTC. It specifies CASSLTPFSYNEQFF.

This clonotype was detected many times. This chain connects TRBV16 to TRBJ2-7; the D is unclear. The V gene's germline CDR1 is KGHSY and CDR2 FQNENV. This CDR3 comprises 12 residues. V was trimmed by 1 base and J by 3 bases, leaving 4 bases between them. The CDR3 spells CASSQYGYEQYF. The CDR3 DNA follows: TGTGCCAGCAGCCAATACGGCTACGAGCAGTACTTC.

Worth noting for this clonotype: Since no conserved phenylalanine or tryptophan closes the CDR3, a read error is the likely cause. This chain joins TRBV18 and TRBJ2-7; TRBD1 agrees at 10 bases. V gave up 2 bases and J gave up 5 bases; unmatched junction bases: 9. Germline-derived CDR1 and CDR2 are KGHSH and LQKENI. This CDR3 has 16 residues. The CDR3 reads CASSPIGQGDLDEQYI. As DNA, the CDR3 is TGTGCCAGCTCACCAATCGGACAGGGGGACTTGGACGAGCAGTACATC.

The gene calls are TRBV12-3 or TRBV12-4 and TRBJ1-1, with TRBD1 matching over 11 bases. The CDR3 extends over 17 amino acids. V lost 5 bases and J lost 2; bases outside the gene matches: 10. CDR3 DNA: TGTGCCAGCAGTGACTCGGACAGGGGGCTCGCAAACACTGAAGCTTTCTTT. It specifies CASSDSDRGLANTEAFF.

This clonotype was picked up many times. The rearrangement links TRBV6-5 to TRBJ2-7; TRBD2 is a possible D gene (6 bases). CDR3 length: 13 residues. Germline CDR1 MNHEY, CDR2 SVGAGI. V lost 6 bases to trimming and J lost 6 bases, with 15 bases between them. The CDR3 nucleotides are TGTGCCAGCAGCTGGGGAGGAATGGGCGAGCAGTACTTC. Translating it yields CASSWGGMGEQYF.

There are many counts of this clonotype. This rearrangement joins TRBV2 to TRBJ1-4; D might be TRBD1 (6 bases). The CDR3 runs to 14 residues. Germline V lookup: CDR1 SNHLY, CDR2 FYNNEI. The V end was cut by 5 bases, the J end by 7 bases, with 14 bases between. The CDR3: CASSSDRTFEKLFF. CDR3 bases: TGTGCCAGCAGTTCAGACAGGACCTTTGAAAAACTGTTTTTT.

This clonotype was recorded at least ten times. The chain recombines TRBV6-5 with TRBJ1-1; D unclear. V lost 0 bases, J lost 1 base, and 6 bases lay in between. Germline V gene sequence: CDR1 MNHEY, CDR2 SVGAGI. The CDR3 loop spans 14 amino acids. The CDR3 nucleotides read TGTGCCAGCAGTTACTCGGGCAGGAACACTGAAGCTTTCTTT. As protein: CASSYSGRNTEAFF.

The DNA of the CDR3 is TGCAGTACAGGGCGGGGGTCCTACGAGCAGTACTTC. It encodes CSTGRGSYEQYF. The chain is built from TRBV20-1 and TRBJ2-7, with a tentative D call TRBD2 (7 bases). The V gene lost 8 bases and the J gene lost 1 base, with 12 bases spanning the gap. The V gene's germline CDR1 is DFQATT and CDR2 SNEGSKA (reference sequence). This CDR3 has 12 amino acids.

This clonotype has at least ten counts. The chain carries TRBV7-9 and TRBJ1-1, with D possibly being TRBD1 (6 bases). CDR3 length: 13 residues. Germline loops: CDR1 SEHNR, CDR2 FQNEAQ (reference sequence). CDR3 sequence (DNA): TGTGCGCTCGACGTAGGGGGGAACACTGAAGCTTTCTTT. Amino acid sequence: CALDVGGNTEAFF.

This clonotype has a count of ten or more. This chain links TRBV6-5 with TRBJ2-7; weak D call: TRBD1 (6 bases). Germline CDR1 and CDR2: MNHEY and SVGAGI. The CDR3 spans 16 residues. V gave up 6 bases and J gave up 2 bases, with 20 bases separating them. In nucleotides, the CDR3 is TGTGCCAGCAGGTCCGGGACATCCTCCTCTCCCTACGAGCAGTACTTC. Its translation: CASRSGTSSSPYEQYF.

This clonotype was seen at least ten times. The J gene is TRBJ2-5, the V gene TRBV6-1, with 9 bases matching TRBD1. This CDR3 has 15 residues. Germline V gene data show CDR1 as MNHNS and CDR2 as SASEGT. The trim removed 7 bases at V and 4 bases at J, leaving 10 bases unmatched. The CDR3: CASILGQGEGETQYF. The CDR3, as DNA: TGTGCCAGCATACTGGGACAGGGCGAAGGAGAGACCCAGTACTTC.

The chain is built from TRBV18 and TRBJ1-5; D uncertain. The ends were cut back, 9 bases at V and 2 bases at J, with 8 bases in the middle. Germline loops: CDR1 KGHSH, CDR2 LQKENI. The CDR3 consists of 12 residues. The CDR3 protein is CARVCGNQPQHF. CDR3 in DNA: TGTGCCAGAGTATGCGGCAATCAGCCCCAGCATTTT.

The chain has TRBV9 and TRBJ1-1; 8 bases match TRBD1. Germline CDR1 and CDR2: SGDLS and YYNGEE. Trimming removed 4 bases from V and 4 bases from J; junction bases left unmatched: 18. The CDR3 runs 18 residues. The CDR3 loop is CASSPHPVGTGDGTEAFF. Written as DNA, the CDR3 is TGTGCCAGCAGCCCTCACCCGGTGGGGACAGGCGATGGCACTGAAGCTTTCTTT. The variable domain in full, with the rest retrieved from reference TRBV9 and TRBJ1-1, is DSGVTQTPKHLITATGQRVTLRCSPRSGDLSVYWYQQSLDQGLQFLIQYYNGEERAKGNILERFSAQQFPDLHSELNLSSLELGDSALYFCASSPHPVGTGDGTEAFFGQGTRLTVV.

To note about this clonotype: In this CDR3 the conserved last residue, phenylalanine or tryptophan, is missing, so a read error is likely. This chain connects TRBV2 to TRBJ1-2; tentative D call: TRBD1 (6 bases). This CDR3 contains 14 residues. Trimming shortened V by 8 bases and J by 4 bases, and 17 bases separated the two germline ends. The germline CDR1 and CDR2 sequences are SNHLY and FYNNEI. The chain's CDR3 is CASSLLGQLYGYTS. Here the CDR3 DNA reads TGTGCCAGCTCCTTGTTGGGACAACTCTATGGCTACACCTCC.

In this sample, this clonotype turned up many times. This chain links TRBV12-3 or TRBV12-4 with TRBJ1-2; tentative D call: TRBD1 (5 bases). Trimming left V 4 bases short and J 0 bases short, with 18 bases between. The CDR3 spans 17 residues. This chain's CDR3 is CASSSFPNRPTNYGYTF. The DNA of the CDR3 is TGTGCCAGCAGTTCTTTTCCGAACAGGCCTACTAACTATGGCTACACCTTC.

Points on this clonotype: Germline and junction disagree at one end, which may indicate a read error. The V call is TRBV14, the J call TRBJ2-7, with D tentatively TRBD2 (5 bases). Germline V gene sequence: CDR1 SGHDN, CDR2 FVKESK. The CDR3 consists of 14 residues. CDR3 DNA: TGTGTCAGCAGCCAAGGACGGGGCTCCTACGAGCAGTACTTC. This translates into CVSSQGRGSYEQYF.

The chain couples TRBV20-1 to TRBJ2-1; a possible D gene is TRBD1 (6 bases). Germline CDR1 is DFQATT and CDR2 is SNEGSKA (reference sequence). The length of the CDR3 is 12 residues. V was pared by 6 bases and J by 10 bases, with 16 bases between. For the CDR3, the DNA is TGCAGTGCCTATTACCAGGGGAGCGAGCAGTTCTTC. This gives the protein CSAYYQGSEQFF.

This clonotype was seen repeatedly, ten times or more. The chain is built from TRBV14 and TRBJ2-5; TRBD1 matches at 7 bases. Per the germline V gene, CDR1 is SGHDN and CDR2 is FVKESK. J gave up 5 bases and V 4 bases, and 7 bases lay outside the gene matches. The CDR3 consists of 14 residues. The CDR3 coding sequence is TGTGCCAGCAGCCCTACAGGGGCCCGGGAGACCCAGTACTTC. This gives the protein CASSPTGARETQYF.

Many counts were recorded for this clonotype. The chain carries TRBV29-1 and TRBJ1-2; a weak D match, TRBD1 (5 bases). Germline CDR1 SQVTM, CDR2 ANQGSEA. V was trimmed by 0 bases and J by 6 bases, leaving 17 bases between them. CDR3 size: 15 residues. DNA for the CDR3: TGCAGCGTTGAAGATGATAGGGGAGGCATAAATGGCTACACCTTC. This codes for CSVEDDRGGINGYTF. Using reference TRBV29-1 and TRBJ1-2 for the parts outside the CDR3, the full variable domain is SAVISQKPSRDICQRGTSLTIQCQVDSQVTMMFWYRQQPGQSLTLIATANQGSEATYESGFVIDKFPISRPNLTFSTLTVSNMSPEDSSIYLCSVEDDRGGINGYTFGSGTRLTVV.

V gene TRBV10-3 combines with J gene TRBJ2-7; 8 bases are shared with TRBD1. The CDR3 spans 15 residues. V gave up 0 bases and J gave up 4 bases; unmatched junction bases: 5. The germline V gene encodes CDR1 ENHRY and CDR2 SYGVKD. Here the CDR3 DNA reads TGTGCCATCAGTGAGTCGGACAGGGCAGGGTACGAGCAGTACTTC. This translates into CAISESDRAGYEQYF.

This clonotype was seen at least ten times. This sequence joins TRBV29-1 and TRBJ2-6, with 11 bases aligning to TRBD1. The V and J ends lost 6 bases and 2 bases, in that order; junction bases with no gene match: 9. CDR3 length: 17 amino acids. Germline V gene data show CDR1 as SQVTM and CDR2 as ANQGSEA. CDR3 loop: CSVWDRGIGTGANVLTF. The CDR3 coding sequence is TGCAGCGTCTGGGACAGGGGGATAGGAACTGGGGCCAACGTCCTGACTTTC.

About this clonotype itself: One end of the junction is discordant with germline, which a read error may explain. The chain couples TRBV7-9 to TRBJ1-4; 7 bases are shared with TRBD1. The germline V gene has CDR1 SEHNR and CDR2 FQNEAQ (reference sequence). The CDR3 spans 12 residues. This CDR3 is CASSLRKQGQLF. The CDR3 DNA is TGTGCCAGCAGCTTAAGAAAACAGGGACAGTTGTTT.

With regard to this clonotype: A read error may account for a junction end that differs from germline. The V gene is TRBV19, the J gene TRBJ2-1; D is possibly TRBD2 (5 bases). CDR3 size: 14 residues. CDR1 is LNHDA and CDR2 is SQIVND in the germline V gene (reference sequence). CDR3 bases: TGTGCCAGCAGTTTAGCGAGGAGGAAGAATGAGCGGTTCTTC. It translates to CASSLARRKNERFF.

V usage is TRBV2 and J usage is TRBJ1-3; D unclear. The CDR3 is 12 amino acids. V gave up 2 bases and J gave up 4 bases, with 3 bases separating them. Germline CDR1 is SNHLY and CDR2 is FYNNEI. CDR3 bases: TGTGCCAGCAGTGAAACGGGAAACACCATATATTTT. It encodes CASSETGNTIYF. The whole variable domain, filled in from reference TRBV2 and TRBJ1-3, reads EPEVTQTPSHQVTQMGQEVILRCVPISNHLYFYWYRQILGQKVEFLVSFYNNEISEKSEIFDDQFSVERPDGSNFTLKIRSTKLEDSAMYFCASSETGNTIYFGEGSWLTVV.

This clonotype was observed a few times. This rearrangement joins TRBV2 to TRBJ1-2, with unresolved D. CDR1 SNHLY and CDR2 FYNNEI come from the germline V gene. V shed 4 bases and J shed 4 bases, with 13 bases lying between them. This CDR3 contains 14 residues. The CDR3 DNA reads TGTGCCAGCAGTGTGGTGGTTGGGGTCTATGGCTACACCTTC. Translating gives CASSVVVGVYGYTF.